The entry that follows covers one T cell receptor (beta chain) sequence. Its cognate antigen is unknown. This entry comes from a study of shared clonotypes between healthy human individuals. Sequencing was at deep level. Profiling relied on immunoSEQ multiplex PCR, and the TCRdb table lists in-frame clones only, not all of them. The repertoire includes about a million clones, 60% to 80% of them detected once, and 0.89% sits in the top ten. V was trimmed by 1 base and J by 3 bases, leaving 19 bases between them. Germline values: CDR1 SGHVS, CDR2 FQNEAQ. The CDR3 covers 17 residues. Study-wide results and limits: With four donors compared, around 5% of naive CD4 clonotypes were shared. Across subsets, estimated richness was generally greater for naive than for memory populations.

The sequence was obtained from a man between 18 and 29 years old in good health. Some clones in this sample may be carry-over from other donors' samples. Sequencing was done on a sample of memory CD4+ T cells from PBMCs. Subset reported: CD45RA-negative fraction. The chain recombines TRBV7-8 with TRBJ2-7; tentatively, D is TRBD2 (6 bases). CDR3 sequence: CASSLEGTPRTLYEQYF. CDR3 sequence (DNA): TGTGCCAGCAGCTTAGAGGGGACTCCGCGAACTCTCTACGAGCAGTACTTC.